This is a list of T cell receptor beta chains from one sample in a study of Ad26.COV2.S vaccination and SARS-CoV-2 variants. The assay was immunoSEQ multiplex PCR, and TCRdb's table has in-frame clones only and misses some. The sample lists about 460,000 clones, about 88% occurring once. Here the sequenced sample was peripheral blood, taken in a trial of Ad26.COV2.S vaccine versus placebo. Source of these receptors: a person between 18 and 65 years old who received the Ad26.COV2.S COVID-19 vaccine or a placebo. The CDR3 runs from the conserved cysteine through the conserved F or W. The D gene is left open where the match is weak. Clone sizes are given selectively: once, few, many, or a class where the clone is expanded.

>-|TRBJ1-5|TRBV6-5|-
CASSPVYSNQPQHF
TGTGCCAGCAGTCCGGTGTATAGCAATCAGCCCCAGCATTTT
>-|TRBJ2-7|TRBV3-1/TRBV3-2|-
CASSQDPGTISYEQYF
TGTGCCAGCAGCCAAGATCCAGGGACCATCTCCTACGAGCAGTACTTC
>-|TRBJ2-3|TRBV10-3|-
CATSWADTQYF
TGTGCCACCTCATGGGCGGATACGCAGTATTTT
>-|TRBJ1-3|TRBV7-3|-
CASSLLPFSGNTIYF
TGTGCCAGCAGCTTACTCCCCTTTAGTGGAAACACCATATATTTT
>-|TRBJ1-4|TRBV28|-
CASSLWDRRNEKLFF
TGTGCCAGCAGTTTATGGGACAGAAGGAATGAAAAACTGTTTTTT
>-|TRBJ2-7|TRBV9|TRBD1
CASSPKGQGYTYEQYF
TGTGCCAGCAGCCCTAAAGGACAGGGGTATACCTACGAGCAGTACTTC
>-|TRBJ2-5|TRBV7-8|-
CASSLYTEETQYF
TGTGCCAGCAGCTTATACACGGAAGAGACCCAGTACTTC
>-|TRBJ1-5|TRBV12-3/TRBV12-4|-
CASGRQSNQPQHF
TGTGCCAGCGGTAGACAGTCCAATCAGCCCCAGCATTTT
>-|TRBJ2-3|TRBV28|-
CASKGLKAAGTDTQYF
TGTGCCAGCAAGGGCTTAAAGGCGGCAGGCACAGATACGCAGTATTTT
>-|TRBJ1-6|TRBV6-5|TRBD1
CASSSQGVPYNSPLHF
TGTGCCAGCAGTTCCCAGGGGGTCCCCTATAATTCACCCCTCCACTTT
>-|TRBJ2-2|TRBV5-1|TRBD1
CASIQTGTGGTGELFF
TGCGCCAGCATACAGACCGGGACAGGGGGGACCGGGGAGCTGTTTTTT
>-|TRBJ1-2|TRBV5-4|-
CASRPGGSNYGYTF
TGTGCCAGCAGGCCGGGGGGCTCTAACTATGGCTACACCTTC
>-|TRBJ2-3|TRBV9|TRBD2
CASSVGGGETDTQYF
TGTGCCAGCAGCGTAGGCGGGGGGGAAACAGATACGCAGTATTTT
>-|TRBJ2-1|TRBV7-9|TRBD2
CASSLFGTSGPRGVNEQFF
TGTGCCAGCAGCTTATTTGGGACTAGCGGGCCTAGGGGGGTCAATGAGCAGTTCTTC
>-|TRBJ2-7|TRBV10-3|TRBD2
CAISVGTSGRETYEQYF
TGTGCCATCAGTGTCGGGACTAGCGGGAGGGAGACCTACGAGCAGTACTTC
>-|TRBJ1-2|TRBV7-9|TRBD1
CASSRGTAGARGYTF
TGTGCCAGCAGCCGAGGGACAGCGGGAGCAAGAGGCTACACCTTC
>-|TRBJ2-1|TRBV27|-
CASSFLTSTPSNPYNEQFF
TGTGCCAGCAGTTTCCTAACCTCGACCCCGTCAAACCCCTACAATGAGCAGTTCTTC
>-|TRBJ1-1|TRBV21-1|-
CASLGQHTEAFF
TGTGCCAGTCTCGGACAGCACACTGAAGCTTTCTTT
>-|TRBJ1-4|TRBV6-5|-
CASSYYEGRRAKLFF
TGTGCCAGCAGTTACTATGAGGGGAGGCGTGCAAAACTGTTTTTT
>-|TRBJ2-3|TRBV9|-
CASSVAAGMTDTQYF
TGTGCCAGCAGCGTAGCAGCAGGCATGACAGATACGCAGTATTTT
>-|TRBJ2-1|TRBV14|TRBD2
CASTRAGAPSSYNEQFF
TGTGCCAGCACTCGGGCGGGAGCTCCGAGCTCCTACAATGAGCAGTTCTTC
>-|TRBJ1-3|TRBV19|-
CASYTISGNTIYF
TGTGCCAGTTATACCATCTCTGGAAACACCATATATTTT
>once|TRBJ1-5|TRBV7-2|-
CASSLSGGDPGPQHF
TGTGCCAGCAGCTTAAGCGGGGGGGACCCGGGGCCCCAGCATTTT
>-|TRBJ1-1|TRBV15|TRBD1
CATSRTGQGNTEAFF
TGTGCCACCAGCCGCACGGGACAGGGAAACACTGAAGCTTTCTTT
>-|TRBJ2-5|TRBV12-5|-
CASGLGDESETQYF
TGTGCTAGTGGTTTGGGGGATGAGTCGGAGACCCAGTACTTC
>-|TRBJ2-7|TRBV11-2|-
CASSLDLVNEQYF
TGTGCCAGCAGCTTAGACCTGGTAAACGAGCAGTACTTC
>-|TRBJ2-3|TRBV5-1|-
CASTQRPAGDTQYF
TGCGCCAGCACCCAGCGGCCAGCAGGAGATACGCAGTATTTT
>-|TRBJ2-2|TRBV28|-
CASRGNTGELFF
TGTGCCAGCAGGGGGAACACCGGGGAGCTGTTTTTT
>-|TRBJ1-1|TRBV30|TRBD1
CAWKIGQGVTEAFF
TGTGCCTGGAAGATTGGACAGGGGGTCACTGAAGCTTTCTTT
>-|TRBJ1-4|TRBV6-5|-
CASTNGRRGEKLFF
TGTGCCAGCACCAACGGGAGAAGGGGTGAAAAACTGTTTTTT
>-|TRBJ1-1|TRBV6-5|-
CASSLTSNTEAFF
TGTGCCAGCAGTTTAACGAGCAACACTGAAGCTTTCTTT
>-|TRBJ1-5|TRBV6-2/TRBV6-3|TRBD1
CASSYRDRGVRQPQHF
TGTGCCAGCAGTTACCGGGACAGGGGAGTTCGTCAGCCCCAGCATTTT
>-|TRBJ1-5|TRBV2|-
CASSETYQPQHF
TGTGCCAGCAGTGAAACGTATCAGCCCCAGCATTTT
>-|TRBJ2-1|TRBV7-3|-
CASSLWDTVYNEQFF
TGTGCCAGCAGCTTATGGGACACTGTATACAATGAGCAGTTCTTC
>-|TRBJ1-5|TRBV20-1|-
CSASTLGGQPQHF
TGCAGTGCTAGTACGTTGGGGGGTCAGCCCCAGCATTTT
>-|TRBJ2-2|TRBV28|-
CASLEGLFATGELFF
TGTGCCAGCCTAGAGGGCCTTTTCGCCACCGGGGAGCTGTTTTTT
>-|TRBJ1-3|TRBV5-6|TRBD1
CASSLALGQKKPGNTIYF
TGTGCCAGCAGCTTGGCTTTGGGACAGAAAAAGCCTGGAAACACCATATATTTT
>-|TRBJ1-2|TRBV3-1/TRBV3-2|TRBD1
CASSLTGGAYGYTF
TGTGCCAGCAGTCTAACAGGGGGCGCATATGGCTACACCTTC
>-|TRBJ1-2|TRBV11-2|TRBD1
CASSFQQGAGGYTF
TGTGCCAGCAGCTTCCAACAGGGGGCTGGTGGCTACACCTTC
>-|TRBJ1-5|TRBV28|-
CASSLMGQGLTQPQHF
TGTGCCAGCAGTTTAATGGGTCAGGGACTCACTCAGCCCCAGCATTTT
>-|TRBJ2-5|TRBV5-6|-
CASSFRVQETQYF
TGTGCCAGCAGCTTTCGGGTACAAGAGACCCAGTACTTC
>-|TRBJ1-3|TRBV30|-
CAWHRYPGSGNTIYF
TGTGCCTGGCATCGGTATCCAGGCTCTGGAAACACCATATATTTT
>-|TRBJ2-7|TRBV4-3|TRBD2
CASSQELAGAYEQYF
TGCGCCAGCAGCCAAGAGCTAGCGGGGGCCTACGAGCAGTACTTC